This T cell receptor beta chain appears in the sequencing data of a study of early T cells in non-severe SARS-CoV-2 infection. Germline V gene lookup returns CDR1 SGHTA and CDR2 FQGNSA. The length of the CDR3 is 16 residues. The junction had 10 bases not matched to a gene; V was cut back by 5 bases and J by 4 bases. Individual cDNA molecules carried attached unique molecular identifiers. TCRdb ran MiXCR on the 5' RACE reads and lists one entry per CDR3 protein. Of about 34,000 distinct CDR3 sequences listed, 7.1% are singletons. There are a few counts of this clonotype. The TCR sequence derives from an adult who was a healthcare worker with PCR-confirmed SARS-CoV-2 infection or an uninfected control (not recorded which). V and J are TRBV7-2 and TRBJ2-3, with 9 bases aligning to TRBD2. Specimen: whole blood, collected at baseline. DNA for the CDR3: TGTGCCAGCAGCCGACCGGGACTAGCTGGCCCAGATACGCAGTATTTT. Encoded protein: CASSRPGLAGPDTQYF.